Following are 9 T cell receptor beta chains from one sample sequenced in a study of PD-L1 blockade in urothelial cancer. Produced via immunoSEQ multiplex PCR; TCRdb's table is partial and in-frame only. The sample carries some 76,000 clones, approximately 88% recorded once. The material was PBMCs, obtained around atezolizumab (anti-PD-L1) treatment. These receptors came from a man aged 60-69 years with urothelial cancer.

The V gene is TRBV6-6, the J gene TRBJ1-3; D gene unclear. The V and J ends lost 4 bases and 0 bases respectively, with 13 bases between them. The CDR3 is made up of 16 amino acids. CDR1 and CDR2 from the germline V gene are MNHNY and SVGAGI (reference sequence). In DNA, the CDR3 is TGTGCCAGCAGTTTTTCTAGTCAGACCTCTGGAAACACCATATATTTT. It specifies CASSFSSQTSGNTIYF.

This clone was recorded a few times. The chain links TRBV15 to TRBJ2-5; 10 nucleotides agree with TRBD1. J lost 5 bases, V lost 3 bases, and 6 bases had no gene match. The CDR3 contains 15 residues. Germline V gene lookup returns CDR1 LNHNV and CDR2 YYDKDF (reference sequence). The CDR3 loop reads CATSRGGTGEETQYF. CDR3 coding DNA: TGTGCCACCAGCAGGGGCGGGACAGGGGAGGAGACCCAGTACTTC. The full variable domain, with the rest looked up from reference TRBV15 and TRBJ2-5, is DAMVIQNPRYQVTQFGKPVTLSCSQTLNHNVMYWYQQKSSQAPKLLFHYYDKDFNNEADTPDNFQSRRPNTSFCFLDIRSPGLGDTAMYLCATSRGGTGEETQYFGPGTRLLVL.

The genes are TRBV5-4 and TRBJ2-7; TRBD2 agrees at 9 bases. The germline V gene has CDR1 SGHNT and CDR2 YYREEE (reference sequence). V shed 4 bases, J shed 7 bases, and the junction held 12 bases outside the gene matches. The CDR3 sequence is 15 residues long. The CDR3 spells CASSPGGLAGSEQYF. CDR3 bases: TGTGCCAGCAGCCCGGGGGGGCTAGCGGGGAGTGAGCAGTACTTC.

V and J are TRBV6-1 and TRBJ1-5; no clear D gene. The V gene lost 2 bases and the J gene lost 1 base, with 3 bases spanning the gap. Germline V CDR1 and CDR2: MNHNS, SASEGT. CDR3 length equals 13 residues. CDR3 nucleotides: TGTGCCAGCAGTGAACGGAGCAATCAGCCCCAGCATTTT. It is translated as CASSERSNQPQHF.

For this clone: The same CDR3 is also encoded by other DNA sequences in this sample. The chain joins TRBV2 to TRBJ1-2, with D maybe TRBD1 (5 bases). Between the trimmed V and J ends, which lost 5 bases and 5 bases, there was a span of 6 bases. The V gene's germline CDR1 is SNHLY and CDR2 FYNNEI. The CDR3 has 11 amino acids. The CDR3 reads CASSQGYGYTF. In DNA, the CDR3 is TGTGCCAGCAGTCAGGGATATGGCTACACCTTC.

The rearrangement links TRBV18 to TRBJ1-4, with TRBD1 matching over 7 bases. CDR1 is KGHSH, CDR2 LQKENI, per germline. This CDR3 is built from 15 residues. The junction had 12 bases not matched to a gene; V was cut back by 6 bases and J by 8 bases. The CDR3 spells CASSPRAGGGEKLFF. The CDR3, as DNA: TGTGCCAGCTCCCCCCGCGCAGGGGGTGGCGAAAAACTGTTTTTT.

The V call is TRBV2, the J call TRBJ2-5; maybe TRBD2 (5 bases). Trimming cost V 8 bases and J 2 bases, with 9 bases left between them. The CDR3 extends over 12 amino acids. Per germline, CDR1 SNHLY and CDR2 FYNNEI. CDR3 nucleotide sequence: TGTGCCAGCCTAGCCCCACAAGAGACCCAGTACTTC. It codes for CASLAPQETQYF.

This clone appeared a few times. The chain carries TRBV5-6 and TRBJ2-2, with TRBD2 matching over 7 bases. Trimming removed 1 base from V and 3 bases from J; junction bases left unmatched: 6. Germline lookup yields CDR1 SGHDT and CDR2 YYEEEE. The CDR3 length is 16 residues. CDR3 amino acids: CASSLLRGEDTGELFF. DNA of the CDR3: TGTGCCAGCAGCTTGCTCCGGGGGGAGGACACCGGGGAGCTGTTTTTT. Using reference TRBV5-6 and TRBJ2-2 for the parts outside the CDR3, the full variable domain is DAGVTQSPTHLIKTRGQQVTLRCSPKSGHDTVSWYQQALGQGPQFIFQYYEEEERQRGNFPDRFSGHQFPNYSSELNVNALLLGDSALYLCASSLLRGEDTGELFFGEGSRLTVL.

This chain connects TRBV15 to TRBJ2-3; 9 positions agree with TRBD1. Germline loops: CDR1 LNHNV, CDR2 YYDKDF (reference sequence). The CDR3 extends over 15 amino acids. V was pared by 0 bases and J by 2 bases, with 0 bases of the junction left unmatched. This CDR3 reads CATSREQGATDTQYF. The CDR3, as DNA: TGTGCCACCAGCAGAGAACAGGGGGCCACAGATACGCAGTATTTT.